The 21 T cell receptor beta chains in this list originate from one sample, sequenced in a study of blood T cell repertoires in COVID-19 (TCRdb year 2020). Libraries were built with the immunoSEQ multiplex PCR assay. As stored in TCRdb, this immuneACCESS dataset retains in-frame rearrangements with V and J assigned. A fraction of the clones does not appear; measured against another copy, unresolved V genes explain less than half of the discrepancy, and the remainder lacks a known reason. This sample is represented by roughly 190,000 clones; roughly 87% of them were singletons. The ten largest make up 20% to 25% of the sample. Sequenced sample: peripheral blood. These receptors were taken from a man between 60 and 75 years old with active or convalescent COVID-19.

This clone was seen a handful of times. The CDR3 DNA follows: TGCGCCAGCAGTGGAGAGCGGGGGGGCCGGGAGCAGTTCTTC. This encodes CASSGERGGREQFF. This chain connects TRBV10-1 to TRBJ2-1; 10 bases match TRBD2. CDR1 is WNHNN and CDR2 is SYGVQD in the germline V gene (reference sequence). The junction had 7 bases not matched to a gene; V was cut back by 4 bases and J by 10 bases. The CDR3 length is 14 residues.

The rearrangement uses TRBV20-1 and TRBJ1-5, with 11 bases aligning to TRBD1. The J segment lost 6 bases and the V segment lost 3 bases, leaving 7 bases of the junction unmatched. The CDR3 has 15 residues. Germline CDR1 is DFQATT and CDR2 is SNEGSKA (reference sequence). CDR3 amino acids: CSASLGTGGGQPQHF. Here the CDR3 DNA reads TGCAGTGCTAGTCTCGGGACAGGGGGTGGTCAGCCCCAGCATTTT.

The chain recombines TRBV5-1 with TRBJ2-3, with 7 positions matching TRBD1. Germline assignment: CDR1 SGHRS and CDR2 YFSETQ. Trimming at V came to 4 bases and at J to 2 bases, leaving 4 bases not matched to a gene. This CDR3 contains 14 residues. Here the CDR3 DNA reads TGCGCCAGCAGCCCCGGGACAGCCACAGATACGCAGTATTTT. It codes for CASSPGTATDTQYF.

Written as DNA, the CDR3 is TGCGCCAGCAGCCCTAGGGGGGTCGGGGACAGGGAGGCGTTCTTC. This encodes CASSPRGVGDREAFF. This chain joins TRBV4-1 and TRBJ2-1, with 9 bases fitting TRBD1. The CDR3 has 15 amino acids. In germline, CDR1 is MGHRA, CDR2 YSYEKL. V lost 4 bases, J lost 15 bases, and 16 bases stayed unmatched.

Comments on this clone: A read error likely explains this, since a far larger clone differs by one base. The rearrangement uses TRBV7-9 and TRBJ2-3; TRBD2 aligns across 7 bases. The germline gives CDR1 SEHNR, CDR2 FQNEAQ (reference sequence). CDR3 length: 14 residues. V dropped 5 bases and J dropped 2; count of bases not matched to a gene: 4. Here the CDR3 DNA reads TGTGCCAGCAGCATCGGGACTACCACAGATACGCAGTATTTT. Its protein product is CASSIGTTTDTQYF. The whole variable domain, filled in from reference TRBV7-9 and TRBJ2-3, reads DTGVSQNPRHKITKRGQNVTFRCDPISEHNRLYWYRQTLGQGPEFLTYFQNEAQLEKSRLLSDRFSAERPKGSFSTLEIQRTEQGDSAMYLCASSIGTTTDTQYFGPGTRLTVL.

The V gene is TRBV4-1, the J gene TRBJ2-6; D gene ambiguous. Germline V gene sequence: CDR1 MGHRA, CDR2 YSYEKL. The V end was cut by 3 bases, the J end by 1 base, with 10 bases between. This CDR3 has 16 residues. CDR3 sequence: CASSQNSPSGANVLTF. Written as DNA, the CDR3 is TGCGCCAGCAGCCAGAACAGTCCTTCTGGGGCCAACGTCCTGACTTTC.

The chain links TRBV12-3 or TRBV12-4 to TRBJ1-1; 7 nucleotides align to TRBD1. V lost 8 bases to trimming and J lost 6 bases; unmatched junction nucleotides: 3. This CDR3 comprises 11 residues. CDR3 nucleotide sequence: TGTGCCAGCCGAAGGGGGCCTGAAGCTTTCTTT. This codes for CASRRGPEAFF.

The rearrangement links TRBV7-2 to TRBJ1-1; D possibly corresponds to TRBD1 (5 bases). This CDR3 comprises 14 residues. Germline V CDR1 and CDR2: SGHTA, FQGNSA. Trimming cost V 2 bases and J 4 bases, with 11 bases left between them. The DNA of the CDR3 is TGTGCCAGCAGCTTAACAGGATTAACCACTGAAGCTTTCTTT. Amino acid sequence: CASSLTGLTTEAFF.

The rearrangement links TRBV5-1 to TRBJ2-7; D not resolved. V was pared by 6 bases and J by 2 bases, with 15 bases between. Per germline, CDR1 SGHRS and CDR2 YFSETQ. This CDR3 is 14 amino acids long. The CDR3 nucleotides are TGCGCCAGCACCCCAAAGGCAGGCCCCTACGAGCAGTACTTC. Its translation is CASTPKAGPYEQYF. The full variable domain, completed using reference TRBV5-1 and TRBJ2-7, is KAGVTQTPRYLIKTRGQQVTLSCSPISGHRSVSWYQQTPGQGLQFLFEYFSETQRNKGNFPGRFSGRQFSNSRSEMNVSTLELGDSALYLCASTPKAGPYEQYFGPGTRLTVT.

The genes are TRBV6-2 or TRBV6-3 and TRBJ1-1, with no clear D. The CDR3 has 13 residues. The germline CDR1 and CDR2 sequences are MNHEY and SVGEGT. V was clipped by 0 bases and J by 1 base, with 3 bases between them. CDR3 sequence (DNA): TGTGCCAGCAGTTACTCCCGGAACACTGAAGCTTTCTTT. It is translated as CASSYSRNTEAFF.

Here the CDR3 DNA reads TGTGCCAGCAGCCCCTCCGGGGGGAACTATGGCTACACCTTC. Protein sequence: CASSPSGGNYGYTF. The V call is TRBV5-6, the J call TRBJ1-2, with D possibly being TRBD1 (5 bases). Germline V gene sequence: CDR1 SGHDT, CDR2 YYEEEE. Trimming pared 4 bases from V and 2 bases from J, leaving 12 bases between. The CDR3 length is 14 residues.

The chain couples TRBV29-1 to TRBJ2-1; D might be TRBD2 (5 bases). Trimming cost V 1 base and J 7 bases, with 11 bases left between them. CDR3 length: 13 residues. Per germline, CDR1 SQVTM and CDR2 ANQGSEA. The chain's CDR3 is CSVEGGLWNEQFF. The CDR3 DNA sequence: TGCAGCGTTGAAGGAGGGTTATGGAATGAGCAGTTCTTC.

The V call is TRBV4-2, the J call TRBJ2-1; 11 nucleotides match TRBD2. CDR1 is LGHNA and CDR2 is YNFKEQ in the germline V gene. V shed 4 bases, J shed 0 bases, and the junction held 14 bases outside the gene matches. The CDR3 covers 20 residues. The CDR3 region has the DNA TGTGCCAGCAGCCCGACGGGGGCTAGCGGGGGGCGGGGCTCCTACAATGAGCAGTTCTTC. Translated: CASSPTGASGGRGSYNEQFF.

This rearrangement joins TRBV27 to TRBJ1-1, with TRBD1 identical over 8 bases. Germline V gene sequence: CDR1 MNHEY, CDR2 SMNVEV (reference sequence). The CDR3 spans 17 residues. V shed 1 base and J 0 bases; nucleotides not matched to a gene: 7. For the CDR3, the DNA is TGTGCCAGCAGTTTATTCTCAGGGGGCCTATTGAACACTGAAGCTTTCTTT. Translating it yields CASSLFSGGLLNTEAFF.

The chain carries TRBV12-3 or TRBV12-4 and TRBJ1-6; no definite D call. The CDR3 runs to 11 residues. The V end was cut by 6 bases, the J end by 14 bases, with 11 bases between. This chain's CDR3 is CASSLGRALHF. CDR3 in DNA: TGTGCCAGCAGCCTTGGGCGGGCCCTCCACTTT.

V gene TRBV5-5 combines with J gene TRBJ1-6; D possibly corresponds to TRBD1 (5 bases). CDR1 is SGHKS and CDR2 is YYEKEE in the germline V gene (reference sequence). V dropped 0 bases and J dropped 8 bases, with 15 bases sitting between them. The CDR3 spans 16 residues. Here the CDR3 DNA reads TGTGCCAGCAGCTTGGCGGGGGGTTCAGTGGATTCACCCCTCCACTTT. This gives the protein CASSLAGGSVDSPLHF.

The table lists this clone with a few counts. This chain joins TRBV7-9 and TRBJ2-5, with D possibly being TRBD1 (6 bases). Germline CDR1 SEHNR, CDR2 FQNEAQ (reference sequence). CDR3 length: 14 amino acids. Deletions cut 5 bases from V and 4 bases from J, with 14 bases between. CDR3 sequence (DNA): TGTGCCAGCAGCCCGTCCAGGGGCCGAGAGACCCAGTACTTC. Its translation is CASSPSRGRETQYF.

A remark on this clone: The same CDR3 also results from other DNA sequences found in this sample. This chain links TRBV7-3 with TRBJ2-3, with 8 bases aligning to TRBD2. This CDR3 region has 15 residues. With V trimmed by 4 bases and J by 4 bases, 7 bases remained unmatched. CDR1 and CDR2 (germline): SGHTA, FQGTGA. The CDR3 DNA sequence: TGTGCCAGCAGCTCGTCGGGGGGGCCAGCAGATACGCAGTATTTT. Amino acids: CASSSSGGPADTQYF.

The rearrangement joins TRBV10-3 to TRBJ2-1, with 13 bases fitting TRBD2. This CDR3 is 14 amino acids long. Germline V lookup: CDR1 ENHRY, CDR2 SYGVKD. Trimming at V came to 6 bases and at J to 10 bases, leaving 6 bases not matched to a gene. The CDR3 loop is CAIRLAGGPEEQFF. CDR3 in DNA: TGTGCCATCAGACTAGCGGGGGGGCCTGAAGAGCAGTTCTTC.

This chain links TRBV12-3 or TRBV12-4 with TRBJ1-2, with a weak D call TRBD1 (5 bases). The CDR3 is made up of 12 amino acids. Deletions cut 3 bases from V and 7 bases from J, with 9 bases between. The CDR3: CASSFQGLGYTF. In DNA form, the CDR3 reads TGTGCCAGCAGTTTCCAGGGACTTGGCTACACCTTC.

This chain links TRBV11-3 with TRBJ2-2; maybe TRBD1 (5 bases). The CDR3 is 16 residues long. Germline assignment: CDR1 SGHNT and CDR2 YENEEA. V lost 1 base and J 8 bases, leaving 17 bases between the germline ends. CDR3 residues: CASSLVRDESPGELFF. The CDR3 DNA follows: TGTGCCAGCAGCTTAGTCAGGGATGAATCACCGGGGGAGCTGTTTTTT.